This TCR beta chain was identified in a study of Ad26.COV2.S vaccination and SARS-CoV-2 variants. For the study at large: In the COV1001 trial, the donor was in the Ad26.COV2.S arm. Ad26.COV2.S given intramuscularly, once or twice 56 days apart. Study outcomes and limitations: Vaccinated and placebo-treated recipients had similar non-spike TCR breadth.

The treatment denotes: roughly 20 received Ad26.COV2.S at low or high dose, single or two shots; 5 received placebo; per-sample allocation not given. Sampling occurred on day 63 after the first vaccine or placebo injection. To note about this clone: Its antigen is still unknown.

Data came from immunoSEQ multiplex PCR; TCRdb stores just in-frame clones and leaves some out. The table shows more than 300,000 clones, with around four fifths occurring only once. The V gene's germline CDR1 is LGHNA and CDR2 YNFKEQ. This CDR3 is built from 16 residues. The V and J ends lost 4 bases and 2 bases, in that order; junction bases with no gene match: 7. The TCR was taken from a person between 18 and 60 years old who received the Ad26.COV2.S COVID-19 vaccine or a placebo. The V call is TRBV4-2, the J call TRBJ2-5; 10 bases map to TRBD2. The sample was peripheral blood, taken in a trial of Ad26.COV2.S vaccine versus placebo. The CDR3 bases are TGTGCCAGCAGCCGAGTAACTAGCGGGGTTCAAGAGACCCAGTACTTC. It encodes CASSRVTSGVQETQYF.